This TCR beta chain came from a study of T cell responses to AZD1222 COVID-19 vaccine. Regarding the study as a whole: Dominant CD4 TCR responses targeted spike regions 160-218 and 743-854. Donors were chiefly white British, with a greater number of females, and clonal diversity was perhaps underestimated.

Clones were sequenced by immunoSEQ multiplex PCR, and TCRdb holds only the in-frame ones, with some missing. The profile shows roughly 120,000 clones, roughly 87% of them singletons. For this clone: Antigen: not known.

Germline V lookup: CDR1 SSHAT, CDR2 FNYEAQ (reference sequence). Trimming stripped 1 base from V and 2 bases from J, with 8 bases between. The CDR3 runs to 14 residues. This TCR was sampled from an adult in good health. V and J are TRBV7-7 and TRBJ2-5; D is undetermined. The sequencing used peripheral blood, collected on day 0 of AZD1222 vaccination. CDR3 in amino acids: CASSLGGEQETQYF. The CDR3 bases are TGTGCCAGCAGCTTAGGTGGAGAACAAGAGACCCAGTACTTC.